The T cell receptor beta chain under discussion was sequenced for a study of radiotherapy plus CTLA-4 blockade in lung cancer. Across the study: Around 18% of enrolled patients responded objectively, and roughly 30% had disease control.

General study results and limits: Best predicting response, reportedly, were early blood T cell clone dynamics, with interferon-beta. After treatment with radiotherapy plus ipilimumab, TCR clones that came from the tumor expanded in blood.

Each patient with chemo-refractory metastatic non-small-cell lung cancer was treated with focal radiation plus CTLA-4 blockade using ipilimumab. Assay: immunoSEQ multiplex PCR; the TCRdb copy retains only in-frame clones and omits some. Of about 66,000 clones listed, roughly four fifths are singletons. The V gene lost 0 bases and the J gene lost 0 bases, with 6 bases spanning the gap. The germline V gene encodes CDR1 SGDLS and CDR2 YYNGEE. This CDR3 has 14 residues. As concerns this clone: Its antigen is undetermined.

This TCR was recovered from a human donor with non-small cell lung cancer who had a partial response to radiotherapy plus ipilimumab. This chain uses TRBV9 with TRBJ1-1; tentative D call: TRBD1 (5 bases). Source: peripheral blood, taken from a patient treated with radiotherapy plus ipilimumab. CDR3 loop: CASSVGQMNTEAFF. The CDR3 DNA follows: TGTGCCAGCAGCGTAGGACAGATGAACACTGAAGCTTTCTTT.